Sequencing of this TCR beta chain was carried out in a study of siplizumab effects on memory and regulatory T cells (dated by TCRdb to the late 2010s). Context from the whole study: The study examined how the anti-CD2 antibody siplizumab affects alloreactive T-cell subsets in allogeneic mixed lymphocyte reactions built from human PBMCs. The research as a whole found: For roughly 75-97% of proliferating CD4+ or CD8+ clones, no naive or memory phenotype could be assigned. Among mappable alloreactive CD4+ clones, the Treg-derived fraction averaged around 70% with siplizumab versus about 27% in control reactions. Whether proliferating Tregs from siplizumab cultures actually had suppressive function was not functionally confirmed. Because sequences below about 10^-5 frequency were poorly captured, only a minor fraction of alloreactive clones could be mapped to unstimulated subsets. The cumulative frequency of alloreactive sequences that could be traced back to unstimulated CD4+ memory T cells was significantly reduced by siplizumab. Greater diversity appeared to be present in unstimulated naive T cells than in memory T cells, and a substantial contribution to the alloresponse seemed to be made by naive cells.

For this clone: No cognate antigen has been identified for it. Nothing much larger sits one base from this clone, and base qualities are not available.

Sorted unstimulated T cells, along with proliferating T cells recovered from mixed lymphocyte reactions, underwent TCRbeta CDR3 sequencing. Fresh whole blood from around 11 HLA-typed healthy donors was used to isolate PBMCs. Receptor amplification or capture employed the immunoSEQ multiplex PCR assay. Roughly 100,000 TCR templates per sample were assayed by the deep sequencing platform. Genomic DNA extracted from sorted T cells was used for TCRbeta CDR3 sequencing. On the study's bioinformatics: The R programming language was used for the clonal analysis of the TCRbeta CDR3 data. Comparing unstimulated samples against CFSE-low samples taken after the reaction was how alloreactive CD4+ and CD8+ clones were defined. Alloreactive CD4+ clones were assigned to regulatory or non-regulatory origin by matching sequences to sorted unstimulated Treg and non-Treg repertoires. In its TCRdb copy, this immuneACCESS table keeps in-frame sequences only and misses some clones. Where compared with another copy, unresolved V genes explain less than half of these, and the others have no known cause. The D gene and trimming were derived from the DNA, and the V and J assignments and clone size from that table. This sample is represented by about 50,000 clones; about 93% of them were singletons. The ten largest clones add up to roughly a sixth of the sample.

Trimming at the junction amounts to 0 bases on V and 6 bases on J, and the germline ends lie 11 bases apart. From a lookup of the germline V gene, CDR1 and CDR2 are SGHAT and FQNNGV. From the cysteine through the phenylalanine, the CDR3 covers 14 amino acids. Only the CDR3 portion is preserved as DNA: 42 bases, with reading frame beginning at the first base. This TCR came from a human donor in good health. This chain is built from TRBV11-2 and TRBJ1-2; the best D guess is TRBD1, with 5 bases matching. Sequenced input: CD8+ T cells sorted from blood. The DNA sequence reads TGTGCCAGCAGCTTAGAAGCCAGGGTCGATGGCTACACCTTC. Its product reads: CASSLEARVDGYTF.